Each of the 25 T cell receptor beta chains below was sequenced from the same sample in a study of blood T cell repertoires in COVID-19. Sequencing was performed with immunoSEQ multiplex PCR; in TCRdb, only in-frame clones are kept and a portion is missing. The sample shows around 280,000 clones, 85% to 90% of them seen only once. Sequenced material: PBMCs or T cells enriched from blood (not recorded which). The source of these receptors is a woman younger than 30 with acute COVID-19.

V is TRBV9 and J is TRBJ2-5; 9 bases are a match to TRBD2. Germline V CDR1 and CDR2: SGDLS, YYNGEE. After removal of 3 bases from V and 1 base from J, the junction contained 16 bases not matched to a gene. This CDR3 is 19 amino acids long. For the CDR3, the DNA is TGTGCCAGCAGCGCCCCGGAGCGGGAGGCTGGTTGGGGCCAAGAGACCCAGTACTTC. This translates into CASSAPEREAGWGQETQYF.

The CDR3 is CASTPRGGWGEKLFF. The CDR3 nucleotides read TGTGCCAGCACCCCGAGGGGGGGCTGGGGTGAAAAACTGTTTTTT. This chain links TRBV27 with TRBJ1-4; perhaps TRBD1 as D (6 bases). The CDR3 consists of 15 residues. Trimming pared 7 bases from V and 7 bases from J, leaving 19 bases between. CDR1 is MNHEY, CDR2 SMNVEV, per germline (reference sequence).

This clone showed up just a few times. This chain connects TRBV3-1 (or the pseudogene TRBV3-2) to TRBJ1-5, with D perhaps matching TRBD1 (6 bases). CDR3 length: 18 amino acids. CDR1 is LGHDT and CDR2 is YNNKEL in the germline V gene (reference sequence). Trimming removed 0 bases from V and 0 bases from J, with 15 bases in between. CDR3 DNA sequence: TGTGCCAGCAGCCAAGATCAAACAGGGCGCTATAGCAATCAGCCCCAGCATTTT. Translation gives CASSQDQTGRYSNQPQHF.

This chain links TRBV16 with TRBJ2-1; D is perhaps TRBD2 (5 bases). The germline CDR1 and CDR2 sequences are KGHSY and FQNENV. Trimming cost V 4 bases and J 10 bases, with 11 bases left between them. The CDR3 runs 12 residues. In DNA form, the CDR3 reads TGTGCCAGCAGCCCTGATACGGGGGAGCAGTTCTTC. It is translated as CASSPDTGEQFF.

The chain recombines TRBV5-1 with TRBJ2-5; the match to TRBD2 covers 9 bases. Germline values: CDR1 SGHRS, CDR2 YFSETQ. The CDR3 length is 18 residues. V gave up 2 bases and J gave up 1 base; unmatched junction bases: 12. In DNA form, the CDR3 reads TGCGCCAGCAGCTTATGGGCCATTGAGCGGGAGGTCCAAGAGACCCAGTACTTC. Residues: CASSLWAIEREVQETQYF.

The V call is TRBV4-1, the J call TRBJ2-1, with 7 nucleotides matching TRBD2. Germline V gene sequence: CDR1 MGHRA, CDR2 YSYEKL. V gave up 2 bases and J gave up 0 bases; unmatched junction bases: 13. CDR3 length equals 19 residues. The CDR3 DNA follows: TGCGCCAGCAGCCAAAGTTACTACAGCGGGATTCCCTCCTACAATGAGCAGTTCTTC. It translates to CASSQSYYSGIPSYNEQFF.

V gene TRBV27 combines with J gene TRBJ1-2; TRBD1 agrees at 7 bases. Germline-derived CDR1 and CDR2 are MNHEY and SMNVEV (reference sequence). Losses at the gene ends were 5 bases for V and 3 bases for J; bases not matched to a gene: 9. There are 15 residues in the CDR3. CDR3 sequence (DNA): TGTGCCAGCAGTCGAAACAGGGGCAGTCACTATGGCTACACCTTC. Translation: CASSRNRGSHYGYTF.

The CDR3 reads CASSFGTAIYLSSYNEQFF. CDR3 DNA sequence: TGTGCCAGCAGTTTTGGGACAGCGATTTACCTTAGCTCCTACAATGAGCAGTTCTTC. The chain is built from TRBV28 and TRBJ2-1; 7 bases agree with TRBD1. This CDR3 comprises 19 residues. Trimming took 3 bases from V and 0 from J; bases not matched to a gene: 14. The germline V gene has CDR1 MDHEN and CDR2 SYDVKM.

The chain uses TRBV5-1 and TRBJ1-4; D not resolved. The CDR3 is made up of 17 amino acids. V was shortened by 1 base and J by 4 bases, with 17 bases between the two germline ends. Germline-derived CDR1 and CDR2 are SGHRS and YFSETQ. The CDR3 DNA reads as TGCGCCAGCAGCTTGTCATATTCCGTATTCGGTAATGAAAAACTGTTTTTT. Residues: CASSLSYSVFGNEKLFF.

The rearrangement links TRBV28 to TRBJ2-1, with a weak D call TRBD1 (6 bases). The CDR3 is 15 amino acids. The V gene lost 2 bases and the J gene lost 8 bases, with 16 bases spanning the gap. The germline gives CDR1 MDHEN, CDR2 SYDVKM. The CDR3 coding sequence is TGTGCCAGCAGTTTACCCTCAGGGGTGGGGGATGAGCAGTTCTTC. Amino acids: CASSLPSGVGDEQFF. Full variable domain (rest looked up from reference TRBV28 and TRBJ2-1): DVKVTQSSRYLVKRTGEKVFLECVQDMDHENMFWYRQDPGLGLRLIYFSYDVKMKEKGDIPEGYSVSREKKERFSLILESASTNQTSMYLCASSLPSGVGDEQFFGPGTRLTVL.

CDR3 coding DNA: TGTGCCAGCTTTAAAGTTGGGACAGGGCAAGGAGAGTGCTCCTACGAGCAGTACTTC. Amino acids: CASFKVGTGQGECSYEQYF. This sequence joins TRBV21-1 and TRBJ2-7; the table's D call of TRBD1 was not tested on the DNA. TRBV21-1 corresponds to a pseudogene. The CDR3 sequence is 19 residues long.

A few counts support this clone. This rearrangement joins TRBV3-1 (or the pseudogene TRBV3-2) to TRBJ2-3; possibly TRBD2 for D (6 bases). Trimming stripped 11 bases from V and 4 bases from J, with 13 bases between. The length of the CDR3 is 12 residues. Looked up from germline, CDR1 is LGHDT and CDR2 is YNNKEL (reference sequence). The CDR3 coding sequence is TGTGCCCGTTGGGCTAGCGCAGATACGCAGTATTTT. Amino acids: CARWASADTQYF.

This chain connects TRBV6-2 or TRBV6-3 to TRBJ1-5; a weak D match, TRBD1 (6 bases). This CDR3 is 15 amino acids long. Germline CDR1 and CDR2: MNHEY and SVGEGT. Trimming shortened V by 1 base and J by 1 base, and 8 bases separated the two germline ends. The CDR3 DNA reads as TGTGCCAGCAGTTACTTTCAGGGGAGCAATCAGCCCCAGCATTTT. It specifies CASSYFQGSNQPQHF.

The CDR3 spells CASSMSDYGYTF. CDR3 coding DNA: TGTGCCAGCAGTATGAGTGACTATGGCTACACCTTC. The genes are TRBV6-5 and TRBJ1-2; D is uncertain. The CDR3 consists of 12 residues. CDR1 and CDR2 from the germline V gene are MNHEY and SVGAGI. Trimming shortened V by 5 bases and J by 3 bases, and 7 bases separated the two germline ends.

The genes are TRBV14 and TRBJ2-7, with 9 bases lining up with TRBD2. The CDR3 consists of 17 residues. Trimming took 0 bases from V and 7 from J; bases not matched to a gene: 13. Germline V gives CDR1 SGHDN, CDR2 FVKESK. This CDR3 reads CASSQDFRASGKEEQYF. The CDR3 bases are TGTGCCAGCAGCCAAGATTTTCGGGCTAGCGGGAAAGAAGAGCAGTACTTC.

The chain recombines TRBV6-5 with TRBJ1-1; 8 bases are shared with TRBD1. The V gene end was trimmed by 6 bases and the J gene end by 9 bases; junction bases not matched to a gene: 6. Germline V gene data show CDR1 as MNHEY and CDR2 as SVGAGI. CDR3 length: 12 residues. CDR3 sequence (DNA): TGTGCCAGCAGGGAGGACAGGGTCAAAGCTTTCTTT. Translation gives CASREDRVKAFF.

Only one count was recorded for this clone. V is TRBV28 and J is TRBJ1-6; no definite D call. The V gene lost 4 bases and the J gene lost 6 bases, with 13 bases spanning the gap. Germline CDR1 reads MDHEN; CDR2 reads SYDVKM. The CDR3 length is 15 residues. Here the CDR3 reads CASSSPDFFNSPLHF. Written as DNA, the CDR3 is TGTGCCAGCAGTTCGCCGGACTTCTTTAATTCACCCCTCCACTTT.

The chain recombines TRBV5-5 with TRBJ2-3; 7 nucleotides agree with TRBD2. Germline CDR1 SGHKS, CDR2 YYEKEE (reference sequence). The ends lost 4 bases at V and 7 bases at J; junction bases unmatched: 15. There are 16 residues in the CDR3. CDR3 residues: CASSLGWREWEYTQYF. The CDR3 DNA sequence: TGTGCCAGCAGCCTGGGCTGGCGGGAGTGGGAGTATACGCAGTATTTT.

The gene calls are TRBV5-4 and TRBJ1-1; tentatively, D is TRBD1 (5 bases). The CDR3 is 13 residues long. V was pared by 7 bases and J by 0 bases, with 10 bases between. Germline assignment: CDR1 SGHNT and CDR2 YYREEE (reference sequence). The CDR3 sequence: CASQTAVNTEAFF. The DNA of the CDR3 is TGTGCCAGCCAGACAGCAGTGAACACTGAAGCTTTCTTT.

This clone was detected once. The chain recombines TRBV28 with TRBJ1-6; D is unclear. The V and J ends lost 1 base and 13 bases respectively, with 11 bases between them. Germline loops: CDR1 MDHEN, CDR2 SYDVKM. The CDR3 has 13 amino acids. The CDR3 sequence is CASSLLNPRPLHF. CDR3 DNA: TGTGCCAGCAGTTTATTAAACCCCCGGCCCCTCCACTTT.

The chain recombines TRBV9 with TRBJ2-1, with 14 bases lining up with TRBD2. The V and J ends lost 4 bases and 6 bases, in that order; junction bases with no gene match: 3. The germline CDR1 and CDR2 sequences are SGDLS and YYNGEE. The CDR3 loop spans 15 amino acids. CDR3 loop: CASSPGLAGVNEQFF. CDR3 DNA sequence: TGTGCCAGCAGCCCGGGACTAGCGGGAGTCAATGAGCAGTTCTTC.

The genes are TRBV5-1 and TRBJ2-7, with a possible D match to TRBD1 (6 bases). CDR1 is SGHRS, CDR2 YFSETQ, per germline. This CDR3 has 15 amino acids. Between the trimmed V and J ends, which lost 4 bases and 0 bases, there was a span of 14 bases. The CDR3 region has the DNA TGCGCCAGCAGCCCCACAGGGTCTTTCTCCTACGAGCAGTACTTC. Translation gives CASSPTGSFSYEQYF.

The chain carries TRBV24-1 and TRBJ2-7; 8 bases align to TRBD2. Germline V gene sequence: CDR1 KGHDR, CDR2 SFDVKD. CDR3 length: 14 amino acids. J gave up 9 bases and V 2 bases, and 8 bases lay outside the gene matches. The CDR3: CATSDSAGAWGQYF. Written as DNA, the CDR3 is TGTGCCACCAGTGATTCAGCGGGAGCCTGGGGGCAGTACTTC.

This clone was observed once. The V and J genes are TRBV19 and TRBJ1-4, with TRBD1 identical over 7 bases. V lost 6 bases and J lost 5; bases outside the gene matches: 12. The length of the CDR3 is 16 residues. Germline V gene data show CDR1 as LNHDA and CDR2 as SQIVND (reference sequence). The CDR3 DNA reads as TGTGCCAGTAGAGCTGGGACAGCTTACTTGAATGAAAAACTGTTTTTT. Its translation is CASRAGTAYLNEKLFF.

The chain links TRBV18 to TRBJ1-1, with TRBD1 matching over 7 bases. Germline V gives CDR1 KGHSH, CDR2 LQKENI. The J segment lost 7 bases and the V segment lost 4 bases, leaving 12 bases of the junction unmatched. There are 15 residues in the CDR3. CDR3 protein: CASSRNDNRDSEAFF. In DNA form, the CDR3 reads TGTGCCAGCTCACGTAACGACAACCGGGACAGTGAAGCTTTCTTT.